The T cell receptor (beta chain) under discussion was sequenced for a study of T-cell reconstitution after alpha-beta-depleted transplantation in children. Library preparation (for TCRbeta) was performed with unique molecular identifiers. Via MiXCR, TCRdb re-called the PCR reads, giving one row per CDR3 protein. The table records around 140,000 distinct CDR3 sequences, about 9% of them present only once. This clonotype occurred many times. Trimming stripped 6 bases from V and 8 bases from J, with 10 bases between. The CDR3 is made up of 11 amino acids. The chain is built from TRBV12-3 or TRBV12-4 and TRBJ1-1; D unclear. This material consisted of PBMCs, mostly from graft donor cells, taken 180 days after TCRalphabeta/CD19-depleted stem cell transplant. The origin of this receptor is a female patient between 2 and 10 years old who had a stem cell transplant for congenital amegakaryocytic thrombocytopenia, so the T cells may come from the graft donor. DNA for the CDR3: TGTGCCAGCAGGCAAGACGGGGAAGCTTTCTTT. Translated, it gives CASRQDGEAFF.